The rows below give T cell receptor beta chains drawn from one sample of a study of shared clonotypes between healthy human individuals. Repertoires were generated with immunoSEQ multiplex PCR, while TCRdb's copy carries only in-frame clones and drops some. The data show 1.5 million to 2.5 million clones, with approximately 95% seen just once and roughly 1.2% held by the top ten. The sample taken for sequencing was naive CD8+ T cells sorted from blood. The source is a man aged 18-30 years in good health. CDR3s include the opening cysteine and the closing phenylalanine or tryptophan. The D gene is left open where the match is weak. The listing skips clone size in some rows; elsewhere it reads once, few, many or a size class.

J: TRBJ1-2; V: TRBV27; size: -; D: -; DNA: TGTGCCAGCAGTTCTTCCCCGGCAGGGACGAATGGCTACACCTTC; CDR3: CASSSSPAGTNGYTF
J: TRBJ2-1; V: TRBV5-6; size: -; D: -; DNA: TGTGCCAGCAGCTATTCTAGCGTCGATGAGCAGTTCTTC; CDR3: CASSYSSVDEQFF
J: TRBJ2-3; V: TRBV4-1; size: -; D: TRBD2; DNA: TGCGCCAGCAGCCAAGAAGGGCTAGCGGGGCCAGCAGATACGCAGTATTTT; CDR3: CASSQEGLAGPADTQYF
J: TRBJ2-7; V: TRBV30; size: -; D: TRBD1; DNA: TGTGCCTGGAGTAGACAGGGGGCCCCCTACGAGCAGTACTTC; CDR3: CAWSRQGAPYEQYF
J: TRBJ1-1; V: TRBV6-6; size: -; D: -; DNA: TGTGCCAGCAGCCCCGTTCAGGCTGGATTGACCACTGAAGCTTTCTTT; CDR3: CASSPVQAGLTTEAFF
J: TRBJ2-5; V: TRBV5-1; size: -; D: TRBD1; DNA: TGCGCCAGCAGCGTGACAGGGGCCCAAGAGACCCAGTACTTC; CDR3: CASSVTGAQETQYF
J: TRBJ2-3; V: TRBV7-9; size: -; D: -; DNA: TGTGCCAGCAGCACAACTTCACCGGGTCTCAGCACAGATACGCAGTATTTT; CDR3: CASSTTSPGLSTDTQYF
J: TRBJ2-1; V: TRBV9; size: -; D: -; DNA: TGTGCCAGCAGCCCCGCCGGGTCTATAAATGAGCAGTTCTTC; CDR3: CASSPAGSINEQFF
J: TRBJ2-7; V: TRBV6-5; size: -; D: TRBD2; DNA: TGTGCCAGCAGACTTAGCGGGAGCCTTGGTTACGAGCAGTACTTC; CDR3: CASRLSGSLGYEQYF
J: TRBJ2-1; V: TRBV25-1; size: -; D: -; DNA: TGTGCCAGCAGTATGGCTGGCTCCTACAATGAGCAGTTCTTC; CDR3: CASSMAGSYNEQFF
J: TRBJ2-2; V: TRBV27; size: -; D: TRBD1; DNA: TGTGCCAGCAGTTTCTCGACAGGGGAGGACACCGGGGAGCTGTTTTTT; CDR3: CASSFSTGEDTGELFF
J: TRBJ2-1; V: TRBV5-1; size: -; D: TRBD2; DNA: TGCGCCAGCAGCCTCATAGCGGGTGCCCGGGATGAGCAGTTCTTC; CDR3: CASSLIAGARDEQFF
J: TRBJ1-5; V: TRBV6-4; size: -; D: TRBD1; DNA: TGTGCCAGCAGTGAGGTGCCAGGGGGGCAGCCCCAGCATTTT; CDR3: CASSEVPGGQPQHF
J: TRBJ2-1; V: TRBV19; size: -; D: -; DNA: TGTGCCAGTAGTATCTGGGCGGTATCCTACAATGAGCAGTTCTTC; CDR3: CASSIWAVSYNEQFF
J: TRBJ2-2; V: TRBV4-1; size: once; D: -; DNA: TGCGCCAGCAGCCCTGTGGGCGCGGGGGCGGGGGAGCTGTTTTTT; CDR3: CASSPVGAGAGELFF
J: TRBJ2-7; V: TRBV5-1; size: -; D: TRBD2; DNA: TGCGCCAGCAGCTTGGCTTCTCAGGGCGGGAGCGAGCAGTACTTC; CDR3: CASSLASQGGSEQYF
J: TRBJ2-5; V: TRBV11-2; size: -; D: -; DNA: TGTGCCAGCAGCTTAGATTTAGCGACGGTGCGGGGTTCAGGGACCCAGTACTTC; CDR3: CASSLDLATVRGSGTQYF
J: TRBJ2-3; V: TRBV7-2; size: -; D: -; DNA: TGTGCCAGCAGCGCAGAGGCCCTTTTAGATACGCAGTATTTT; CDR3: CASSAEALLDTQYF
J: TRBJ2-7; V: TRBV9; size: -; D: -; DNA: TGTGCCAGCAGCGCGGGGATTGGTTACGAGCAGTACTTC; CDR3: CASSAGIGYEQYF
J: TRBJ2-5; V: TRBV6-1; size: -; D: -; DNA: TGTGCCAGCAGTGAAGGCAAAGGGGAGAAAGAGACCCAGTACTTC; CDR3: CASSEGKGEKETQYF
J: TRBJ1-6; V: TRBV28; size: -; D: -; DNA: TGTGCCAGCAGTTTATTGGGAACACACGGAGAGAGCTCCTATAATTCACCCCTCCACTTT; CDR3: CASSLLGTHGESSYNSPLHF
J: TRBJ2-5; V: TRBV15; size: -; D: -; DNA: TGTGCCACCAGCGGGGGAGCTGGTTGGGAGACCCAGTACTTC; CDR3: CATSGGAGWETQYF
J: TRBJ2-1; V: TRBV2; size: -; D: TRBD2; DNA: TGTGCCAGCAGTGATCCCGCGGGAGGGCCCTCGGGTGGTGAGCAGTTCTTC; CDR3: CASSDPAGGPSGGEQFF
J: TRBJ2-3; V: TRBV27; size: -; D: TRBD2; DNA: TGTGCCAGCCGACTAGCGGGGGGGACAGATACGCAGTATTTT; CDR3: CASRLAGGTDTQYF
J: TRBJ2-7; V: TRBV7-9; size: -; D: -; DNA: TGTGCCAGCAGCGCAAGACTAGATCCCACCTACGAGCAGTACTTC; CDR3: CASSARLDPTYEQYF
J: TRBJ2-2; V: TRBV19; size: -; D: -; DNA: TGTGCCAGTAGTTCGGGGCAGAGCTCCGGGGAGCTGTTTTTT; CDR3: CASSSGQSSGELFF
J: TRBJ2-7; V: TRBV13; size: -; D: -; DNA: TGTGCCAGCAGCACGAGCTCCTACGAGCAGTACTTC; CDR3: CASSTSSYEQYF
J: TRBJ2-5; V: TRBV5-4; size: -; D: -; DNA: TGTGCCAGCAGCTCAAAAGAGACCCAGTACTTC; CDR3: CASSSKETQYF
J: TRBJ1-2; V: TRBV14; size: once; D: TRBD1; DNA: TGTGCCAGCAGCATAGGACAGGCTCTTTATGGCTACACCTTC; CDR3: CASSIGQALYGYTF
J: TRBJ1-1; V: TRBV10-3; size: -; D: -; DNA: TGTGCCATCAGTGAGTCGAGCCGGCGGGAAGAAGCTTTCTTT; CDR3: CAISESSRREEAFF
J: TRBJ1-3; V: TRBV5-1; size: -; D: TRBD1; DNA: TGCGCCAGCAGAGGGACAGGGACGTCTGGAAACACCATATATTTT; CDR3: CASRGTGTSGNTIYF
J: TRBJ2-1; V: TRBV27; size: -; D: -; DNA: TGTGCCAGCAGTTTGTCAGTGGAGGGAGTGGTTGAGCAGTTCTTC; CDR3: CASSLSVEGVVEQFF
J: TRBJ2-7; V: TRBV19; size: -; D: TRBD1; DNA: TGTGCCAGTGGGACAGCCTTAGGCTACGAGCAGTACTTC; CDR3: CASGTALGYEQYF
J: TRBJ1-1; V: TRBV4-1; size: -; D: TRBD1; DNA: TGCGCCAGCAGCCATGCCGGGACAGGGGGAACTGAAGCTTTCTTT; CDR3: CASSHAGTGGTEAFF
J: TRBJ2-3; V: TRBV7-9; size: -; D: -; DNA: TGTGCCAGCAGCCCCCCCCCAGATACGCAGTATTTT; CDR3: CASSPPPDTQYF
J: TRBJ2-7; V: TRBV7-9; size: once; D: TRBD2; DNA: TGTGCCAGCAGCTCTATTTCTAGCGGGAGCTACGAGCAGTACTTC; CDR3: CASSSISSGSYEQYF
J: TRBJ1-1; V: TRBV5-1; size: once; D: -; DNA: TGCGCCAGCAGCTACAGCATTAACACTGAAGCTTTCTTT; CDR3: CASSYSINTEAFF
J: TRBJ2-7; V: TRBV9; size: -; D: TRBD1; DNA: TGTGCCAGCAGCATCCAAGCAGGGGGCCCCTACGAGCAGTACTTC; CDR3: CASSIQAGGPYEQYF
J: TRBJ1-3; V: TRBV5-1; size: -; D: -; DNA: TGCGCCAGCAGCTTGACACCGTCCCTCGGAAACACCATATATTTT; CDR3: CASSLTPSLGNTIYF